The 10 T cell receptor beta chains below come from one sample, sequenced in a study of T-cell memory formation after mild COVID-19. TCRdb processed the 5' RACE reads anew with MiXCR; each CDR3 protein has one entry. The top ten clones hold 23% of a sample with some 280,000 distinct CDR3 sequences, 15% to 20% of them seen once. Source material: PBMCs or a T cell subset sorted from them (not recorded which). These TCRs come from a man in his late teens or twenties who had mild COVID-19 (a few samples of this study predate the infection). Cell type and time point are not known.

A note on this clonotype: This may stem from a read error, because a much larger clone lies one nucleotide away. This chain joins TRBV10-3 and TRBJ2-1; D is ambiguous. V was pared by 5 bases and J by 9 bases, with 14 bases between. The CDR3 consists of 13 residues. Per germline, CDR1 ENHRY and CDR2 SYGVKD. CDR3 protein: CAISLGVSIEQFF. Here the CDR3 DNA reads TGTGCCATCAGTTTAGGTGTTTCGATTGAGCAGTTCTTC.

The sample holds a few counts of this clonotype. The V and J genes are TRBV29-1 and TRBJ1-1, with TRBD1 identical over 7 bases. Germline assignment: CDR1 SQVTM and CDR2 ANQGSEA. This CDR3 region has 11 residues. V lost 7 bases to trimming and J lost 11 bases; unmatched junction nucleotides: 10. CDR3 protein: CSGQGGAEAFF. CDR3 sequence (DNA): TGCAGCGGCCAGGGGGGCGCGGAGGCTTTCTTT.

The chain uses TRBV11-2 and TRBJ2-5; 8 bases fit TRBD1. The germline CDR1 and CDR2 sequences are SGHAT and FQNNGV. V trimming: 5 bases; J trimming: 1 base; junction bases outside the gene matches: 3. This CDR3 contains 14 residues. The CDR3 is CASSRTGLQETQYF. In nucleotides, the CDR3 is TGTGCCAGCAGCAGGACAGGGCTCCAAGAGACCCAGTACTTC.

This clonotype was counted between two and nine times. V usage is TRBV10-3 and J usage is TRBJ2-2; D unclear. V lost 2 bases to trimming and J lost 5 bases, with 12 bases between them. CDR1 and CDR2 (germline): ENHRY, SYGVKD. The CDR3 runs 15 residues. CDR3 amino acids: CAISETYGRTGELFF. The CDR3 bases are TGTGCCATCAGTGAGACTTACGGGCGGACCGGGGAGCTGTTTTTT.

This clonotype turned up a few times. The chain carries TRBV29-1 and TRBJ2-5, with D possibly being TRBD1 (5 bases). V lost 7 bases, J lost 0 bases, and 15 bases lay in between. CDR1 is SQVTM, CDR2 ANQGSEA, per germline. The CDR3 is made up of 14 amino acids. For the CDR3, the DNA is TGCAGCGCCCAAACCCAGGGCGACCAAGAGACCCAGTACTTC. Its translation: CSAQTQGDQETQYF. Complete variable domain (other parts from reference TRBV29-1 and TRBJ2-5): SAVISQKPSRDICQRGTSLTIQCQVDSQVTMMFWYRQQPGQSLTLIATANQGSEATYESGFVIDKFPISRPNLTFSTLTVSNMSPEDSSIYLCSAQTQGDQETQYFGPGTRLLVL.

This chain joins TRBV3-1 and TRBJ2-3; 7 bases fit TRBD2. This CDR3 is 16 amino acids long. Germline CDR1 is LGHDT and CDR2 is YNNKEL (reference sequence). V lost 3 bases to trimming and J lost 0 bases; unmatched junction nucleotides: 6. The CDR3 bases are TGTGCCAGCAGCCACCTAGCGGTTACTAGCACAGATACGCAGTATTTT. It is translated as CASSHLAVTSTDTQYF.

In its sample, this clonotype was seen many times. The chain combines TRBV20-1 with TRBJ2-7; D is possibly TRBD1 (5 bases). The CDR3 is 14 residues long. Trimming left V 1 base short and J 0 bases short, with 10 bases between. Germline loops: CDR1 DFQATT, CDR2 SNEGSKA (reference sequence). The CDR3 spells CSARGGDSSYEQYV. The CDR3 DNA reads as TGCAGTGCTAGAGGTGGAGACAGCTCCTACGAGCAGTACGTC.

V gene TRBV6-1 combines with J gene TRBJ1-1, with D tentatively TRBD1 (5 bases). This CDR3 region has 11 residues. Germline V lookup: CDR1 MNHNS, CDR2 SASEGT. V was trimmed by 6 bases and J by 11 bases, leaving 13 bases between them. The CDR3 sequence: CASRQDAFAFF. The DNA for the CDR3 is TGTGCCAGCAGACAGGACGCTTTTGCTTTCTTT.

This clonotype appeared many times. The rearrangement links TRBV7-9 to TRBJ2-5, with D perhaps TRBD1 (6 bases). The CDR3 is 15 residues long. Germline CDR1 and CDR2: SEHNR and FQNEAQ (reference sequence). V was pared by 5 bases and J by 0 bases, with 13 bases between. CDR3 nucleotide sequence: TGTGCCAGCAGCCCAGGACAGACGTACCAAGAGACCCAGTACTTC. It codes for CASSPGQTYQETQYF.

This clonotype came up many times. The chain is built from TRBV7-6 and TRBJ2-7; D not certain. The germline CDR1 and CDR2 sequences are SGHVS and FNYEAQ. Trimming shortened V by 1 base and J by 7 bases, and 14 bases separated the two germline ends. This CDR3 has 14 amino acids. Written as DNA, the CDR3 is TGTGCCAGCAGCTTAGAGTTTGGGAACCCGGAGCAGTACTTC. This codes for CASSLEFGNPEQYF.